This T cell receptor beta chain was recorded in a study of CD8 T cells in Susac syndrome. Study information: When their blood was taken, patients with Susac syndrome were therapy-naive, taking corticosteroids, or taking intravenous immunoglobulin alone.

CD8+ and CD4+ T cells were negatively isolated; TEMRA cells were FACS-enriched. Reverse transcription of roughly 0.5 to 1 ug RNA was carried out with random hexamers. immunoSEQ multiplex PCR amplified TCR beta CDR3 across 54 Vbeta, 13 Jbeta. Each CDR3 protein gets one entry after TCRdb re-called the immunoSEQ multiplex PCR reads with MiXCR. The repertoire consists of fewer than 200,000 distinct CDR3 sequences, with about 91% occurring once and the leading ten covering about 0.1%. Material: CD4+ T cells from PBMCs. This clonotype was sampled from a human donor with Susac syndrome.

The CDR3 loop reads CASNPGYGYTF. In DNA form, the CDR3 reads TGTGCCAGCAACCCGGGGTATGGCTACACCTTC. The chain is built from TRBV2 and TRBJ1-2, with no clear D. Trimming shortened V by 7 bases and J by 5 bases, and 8 bases separated the two germline ends. Germline CDR1 and CDR2: SNHLY and FYNNEI. The CDR3 is 11 residues long.